This T cell receptor beta chain comes out of a study of blood T cell repertoires in COVID-19. Study context: Donors in the United States, Italy and Spain gave samples during acute or convalescent COVID-19. T cells, B-cell-depleted T cells, or PBMCs provided the cDNA or gDNA that served as material.

In the original analysis: Nucleated cell counts were estimated from reference gene primer amplification. Assay: immunoSEQ multiplex PCR; the TCRdb copy retains only in-frame clones and omits some. V, J and clone size were drawn from that table, and D and trimming were deduced from the DNA. The table has approximately 120,000 clones, 75% to 90% seen once. The CDR3 spans 13 residues. The V end was cut by 3 bases, the J end by 4 bases, with 9 bases between. Germline CDR1 reads MDHEN; CDR2 reads SYDVKM. Source material: peripheral blood. The clonotype comes from a woman aged 55-69 years with acute or convalescent COVID-19. The chain carries TRBV28 and TRBJ1-2; D unresolved. CDR3 DNA sequence: TGTGCCAGCAGTTTTTTGGGGAGCTATGGCTACACCTTC. Translated, it gives CASSFLGSYGYTF.